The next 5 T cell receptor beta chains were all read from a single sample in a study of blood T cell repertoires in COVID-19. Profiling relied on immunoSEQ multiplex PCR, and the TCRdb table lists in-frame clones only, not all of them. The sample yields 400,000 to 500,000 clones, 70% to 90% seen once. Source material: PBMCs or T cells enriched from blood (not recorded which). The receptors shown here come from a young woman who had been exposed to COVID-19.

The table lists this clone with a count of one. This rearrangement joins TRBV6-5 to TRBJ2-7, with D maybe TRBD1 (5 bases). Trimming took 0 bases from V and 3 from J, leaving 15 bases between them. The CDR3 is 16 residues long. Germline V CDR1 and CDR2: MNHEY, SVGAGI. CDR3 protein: CASSYSLTGTNYEQYF. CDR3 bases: TGTGCCAGCAGTTACTCGTTAACAGGCACCAACTACGAGCAGTACTTC.

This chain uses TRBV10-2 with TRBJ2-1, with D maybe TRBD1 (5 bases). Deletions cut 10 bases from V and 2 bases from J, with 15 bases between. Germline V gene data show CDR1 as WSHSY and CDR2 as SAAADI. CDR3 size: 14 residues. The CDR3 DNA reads TGCGCCAACACAGAACAGGTTACCTACAATGAGCAGTTCTTC. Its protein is CANTEQVTYNEQFF.

The CDR3 sequence is CASTGGYEKLFF. As DNA, the CDR3 is TGTGCCAGCACAGGGGGTTATGAAAAACTGTTTTTT. The rearrangement joins TRBV2 to TRBJ1-4; 7 bases are shared with TRBD1. The ends lost 7 bases at V and 6 bases at J; junction bases unmatched: 2. The CDR3 runs 12 residues. CDR1 SNHLY and CDR2 FYNNEI come from the germline V gene.

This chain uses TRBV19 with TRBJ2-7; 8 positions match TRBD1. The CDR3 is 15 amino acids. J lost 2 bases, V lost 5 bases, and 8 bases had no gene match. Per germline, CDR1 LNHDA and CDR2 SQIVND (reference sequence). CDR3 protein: CASSSGTGFTYEQYF. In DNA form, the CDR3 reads TGTGCCAGTAGTTCCGGGACAGGATTTACCTACGAGCAGTACTTC.

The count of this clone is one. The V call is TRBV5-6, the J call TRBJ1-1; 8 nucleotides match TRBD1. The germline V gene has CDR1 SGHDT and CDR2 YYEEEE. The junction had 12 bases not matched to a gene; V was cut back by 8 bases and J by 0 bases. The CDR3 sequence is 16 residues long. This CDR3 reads CASNPGTGAMNTEAFF. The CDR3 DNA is TGTGCCAGTAATCCCGGGACAGGTGCTATGAACACTGAAGCTTTCTTT.